This TCR beta chain was sequenced in a study of cytomegalovirus exposure and HLA in healthy donors. 60 Vbeta and 13 Jbeta primers were used in PCR. Profiling relied on immunoSEQ multiplex PCR, and the TCRdb table lists in-frame clones only, not all of them. The table has 100,000 to 150,000 clones, 15% to 20% seen once; the top ten hold approximately 2.6%. Note on this clone: Its antigen remains unidentified.

Study-level results: High sensitivity and specificity were reportedly achieved when the classifier diagnosed cytomegalovirus status. A prior analysis recorded that most TCR beta V segments were productive about 90% or about 30% of the time. The availability of immune exposure information extended only to CMV serostatus.

The receptor's source is a female donor in good health and CMV-seropositive. Sequencing was performed on PBMCs.

CDR3 in amino acids: CSVEVPGKMNTEAFF. DNA for the CDR3: TGCAGCGTTGAGGTCCCAGGGAAAATGAACACTGAAGCTTTCTTT. V usage is TRBV29-1 and J usage is TRBJ1-1, with D possibly TRBD1 on 5 matching bases. Trimming cost V 3 bases and J 0 bases, with 14 bases left between them. The V gene's germline CDR1 is SQVTM and CDR2 ANQGSEA. The CDR3 length is 15 residues.